One T cell receptor (beta chain) is described in this entry. The antigen remains unidentified. The CDR3 covers 15 residues. V trimming: 1 base; J trimming: 7 bases; junction bases outside the gene matches: 7. Germline CDR1 LGHNT, CDR2 FRNRAP. The data belong to a study of cytomegalovirus exposure and HLA in healthy donors. Study context: Membership in the Caucasian-associated ancestry cluster was found for 81% of 350 to 450 genotyped donors.

Points from the study as a whole: TCR beta V- and J-gene trimming, according to a later analysis, was linked to a missense DCLRE1C variant.

PCR primers comprised 60 Vbeta and 13 Jbeta primers. Clones were sequenced by immunoSEQ multiplex PCR, and TCRdb holds only the in-frame ones, with some missing. The data contain about 120,000 clones, roughly 18% of them singletons. The receptor's source is a female donor in good health and CMV-seropositive. Sequenced sample: PBMCs. The chain combines TRBV12-5 with TRBJ2-1, with 7 bases that match TRBD2. In DNA form, the CDR3 reads TGTGCTAGTGGTTTGGAGACTAGCTTATTTAATGAGCAGTTCTTC. Translated: CASGLETSLFNEQFF.